Described below is a single T cell receptor beta chain sequence and its context. The source of the sample is a study of OX40 agonist ivuxolimab in advanced cancers. Assay: immunoSEQ multiplex PCR; the TCRdb copy retains only in-frame clones and omits some. This sample yields roughly 28,000 clones, of which over 60% are seen a single time; 15% belongs to the top ten. CDR3 size: 17 residues. The germline V gene has CDR1 LNHNV and CDR2 YYDKDF (reference sequence). V lost 5 bases and J lost 1; bases outside the gene matches: 11. The sequencing here drew on CD4+ or CD8+ T cells sorted from blood, taken in a trial of the OX40 agonist ivuxolimab. The origin of this receptor is an adult with an advanced solid tumor such as melanoma, head and neck, liver or kidney cancer. This sequence joins TRBV15 and TRBJ2-7; 10 bases match TRBD1. CDR3 protein: CATSPRGDRGPSYEQYF. In DNA form, the CDR3 reads TGTGCCACCAGCCCACGCGGGGACAGGGGACCTTCCTACGAGCAGTACTTC.